The entry below gives a single T cell receptor beta chain sequence along with its context. Using immunoSEQ multiplex PCR, the repertoire was profiled, and TCRdb retains in-frame clones only, with some absent. The table lists approximately 100,000 clones, about 90% of them singletons. This specimen comes from a study of T cell changes during pregnancy in multiple sclerosis. This CDR3 spans 13 amino acids. With 3 bases removed from V and 4 bases from J, the gap between germline ends came to 10 bases. Germline V lookup: CDR1 MNHEY, CDR2 SMNVEV (reference sequence). The TCR comes from a female donor with multiple sclerosis, enrolled in a pregnancy study. The sequencing here drew on peripheral blood, taken in the second trimester of pregnancy. V gene TRBV27 combines with J gene TRBJ2-7; D remains ambiguous. The CDR3 DNA reads TGTGCCAGCAGTTTGAACAGCTATTACGAGCAGTACTTC. Residues: CASSLNSYYEQYF.